This T cell receptor beta chain originates from a study of shared clonotypes between healthy human individuals. Study in general: Per donor, three plates held CD4 naive cells, three held CD4 memory, two held CD8 naive and one held CD8 memory.

Comments on this clone: The same CDR3 also results from other DNA sequences found in this sample.

Each subset's genomic DNA was split evenly across several immunoSEQ plates. TCRdb's table, derived via immunoSEQ multiplex PCR, lists solely in-frame clones and lacks some. This table holds roughly 1,500,000 clones, around 98.5% found once. This sequence was found in a man between 25 and 39 years old in good health. Sequencing was done on a sample of naive CD4+ T cells sorted from blood. Subset: CD45RA+ positively selected.

The CDR3 loop is CASSLPGTGANVLTF. The CDR3 DNA reads as TGTGCCAGCAGTTTACCAGGGACAGGGGCCAACGTCCTGACTTTC. This chain joins TRBV28 and TRBJ2-6, with D possibly being TRBD1 (6 bases). Trimming shortened V by 2 bases and J by 4 bases, and 9 bases separated the two germline ends. Germline assignment: CDR1 MDHEN and CDR2 SYDVKM. This CDR3 has 15 amino acids.